The present TCR beta chain was sequenced within a study of blood T cell repertoires in COVID-19. Background on the study: Acute and convalescent COVID-19 specimens originated in the United States, Italy and Spain. Sources were T cells, B-cell-depleted T cells, or PBMCs; the material itself was cDNA or gDNA.

The CDR3 runs 15 residues. The germline CDR1 and CDR2 sequences are SGHTA and FQGNSA. Between the trimmed V and J ends, which lost 4 bases and 3 bases, there was a span of 12 bases. Authors' analysis steps: Amplification from reference gene primers served as the basis for estimated nucleated cell counts. Clones were sequenced by immunoSEQ multiplex PCR, and TCRdb holds only the in-frame ones, with some missing. V and J calls and clone size are given by that table; D and trimming were obtained from the DNA. The table shows roughly 90,000 clones, with 65% to 85% occurring only once. This clonotype was obtained from a woman of 80 years or more with active or convalescent COVID-19. The chain couples TRBV7-2 to TRBJ1-4, with unresolved D. The sequenced sample was peripheral blood. CDR3 region: CASSSGRLANEKLFF. Written as DNA, the CDR3 is TGTGCCAGCAGCTCTGGGAGGTTAGCTAATGAAAAACTGTTTTTT.